These 13 T cell receptor beta chains originate from one sample sequenced in a study of OX40 agonist ivuxolimab in advanced cancers. TCRdb's copy holds only in-frame clones and misses some; the assay was immunoSEQ multiplex PCR. The data hold 55,000 or so clones, with less than 90% observed a single time. Specimen: CD4+ or CD8+ T cells sorted from blood, collected in a trial of the OX40 agonist ivuxolimab. These receptors were taken from an adult with an advanced solid tumor such as melanoma, head and neck, liver or kidney cancer.

V usage is TRBV5-5 and J usage is TRBJ1-1; 8 bases align to TRBD1. Germline V gene data show CDR1 as SGHKS and CDR2 as YYEKEE (reference sequence). With 0 bases clipped from V and 5 bases from J, the junction kept 6 bases outside the gene matches. The CDR3 loop spans 15 amino acids. CDR3 nucleotide sequence: TGTGCCAGCAGCTTGGAGGGGGGACAGGTTACTGAAGCTTTCTTT. It encodes CASSLEGGQVTEAFF.

Only one count was recorded for this clone. V is TRBV29-1 and J is TRBJ2-7; 7 nucleotides match TRBD1. Germline CDR1 reads SQVTM; CDR2 reads ANQGSEA. J gave up 6 bases and V 8 bases, and 13 bases lay outside the gene matches. This CDR3 comprises 13 residues. The CDR3 reads CSPRQGQQREQYF. In DNA, the CDR3 is TGCAGCCCTCGGCAGGGACAGCAGCGCGAGCAGTACTTC.

CDR3 bases: TGTGCCAGCAGTTCCCCAGGGCTGGGGGAGCAGTACTTC. Translated, it gives CASSSPGLGEQYF. This chain uses TRBV6-5 with TRBJ2-7; a weak D match, TRBD1 (5 bases). Germline V gene data show CDR1 as MNHEY and CDR2 as SVGAGI. V was cut by 4 bases and J by 7 bases, with 14 bases left in between. The CDR3 loop spans 13 amino acids.

The rearrangement uses TRBV5-8 and TRBJ1-4; weak D call: TRBD1 (6 bases). CDR3 length equals 15 residues. CDR1 and CDR2 (germline): SGHTS, YDEGEE. Trimming pared 4 bases from V and 8 bases from J, leaving 18 bases between. In DNA, the CDR3 is TGTGCCAGCAGCCCGAGTTCCGGGGGCAGGGAAAAACTGTTTTTT. Encoded protein: CASSPSSGGREKLFF.

J is TRBJ1-2 and V is TRBV5-1; TRBD1 matches 7 bases. Germline V gene data show CDR1 as SGHRS and CDR2 as YFSETQ. This CDR3 contains 14 residues. V lost 4 bases, J lost 8 bases, and 11 bases stayed unmatched. The CDR3 sequence: CASSPRLWDRGYTF. The CDR3 DNA reads TGCGCCAGCAGCCCCCGACTGTGGGACAGAGGCTACACCTTC.

J is TRBJ2-3 and V is TRBV11-3, with D possibly matching TRBD1 (5 bases). CDR1 is SGHNT and CDR2 is YENEEA in the germline V gene. Trimming pared 5 bases from V and 0 bases from J, leaving 9 bases between. This CDR3 spans 14 amino acids. The CDR3 sequence is CASSATASTDTQYF. In DNA, the CDR3 is TGTGCCAGCAGCGCGACAGCTAGCACAGATACGCAGTATTTT.

There are a few counts of this clone. The chain links TRBV5-4 to TRBJ1-2; D is ambiguous. Germline V gene sequence: CDR1 SGHNT, CDR2 YYREEE (reference sequence). This CDR3 spans 14 amino acids. Trimming removed 5 bases at V and 2 bases at J, with 13 bases between. DNA of the CDR3: TGTGCCAGCAGTCGTCCACAAATAAACTATGGCTACACCTTC. Encoded protein: CASSRPQINYGYTF.

V and J are TRBV5-1 and TRBJ1-3, with D hard to call. Germline V gives CDR1 SGHRS, CDR2 YFSETQ. The CDR3 has 15 residues. The ends were cut back, 0 bases at V and 0 bases at J, with 7 bases in the middle. The CDR3 sequence is CASSLAAFSGNTIYF. The CDR3 DNA follows: TGCGCCAGCAGCTTGGCCGCATTCTCTGGAAACACCATATATTTT.

V and J are TRBV9 and TRBJ2-3, with TRBD1 matching over 8 bases. The trim removed 4 bases at V and 0 bases at J, leaving 4 bases unmatched. CDR3 length equals 15 residues. Germline V gene data show CDR1 as SGDLS and CDR2 as YYNGEE. This chain's CDR3 is CASSLRTGSTDTQYF. CDR3 nucleotides: TGTGCCAGCAGCCTGCGGACAGGGAGCACAGATACGCAGTATTTT.

The V and J genes are TRBV7-6 and TRBJ1-4; 8 bases agree with TRBD1. Germline CDR1 SGHVS, CDR2 FNYEAQ. The CDR3 contains 14 residues. Unmatched junction bases numbered 7, after V lost 5 bases and J lost 8 bases. In DNA form, the CDR3 reads TGTGCCAGCAGCCCTGGACAGGGAGGGGAAAAACTGTTTTTT. This translates into CASSPGQGGEKLFF. Combining the CDR3 with reference TRBV7-6 and TRBJ1-4 gives the whole variable domain GAGVSQSPRYKVTKRGQDVALRCDPISGHVSLYWYRQALGQGPEFLTYFNYEAQQDKSGLPNDRFSAERPEGSISTLTIQRTEQRDSAMYRCASSPGQGGEKLFFGSGTQLSVL.

This clone came up once. The chain is built from TRBV2 and TRBJ2-1; possibly TRBD1 for D (6 bases). Between the trimmed V and J ends, which lost 6 bases and 5 bases, there was a span of 11 bases. Germline CDR1 reads SNHLY; CDR2 reads FYNNEI. CDR3 length: 13 amino acids. CDR3 nucleotides: TGTGCCAGCAGAGTTACAGGGAACAATGAGCAGTTCTTC. As protein: CASRVTGNNEQFF.

The V and J genes are TRBV10-1 and TRBJ1-5; D ambiguous. The germline V and J ends were trimmed by 2 bases and 6 bases, with 5 bases remaining between them. The CDR3 has 12 residues. Per the germline V gene, CDR1 is WNHNN and CDR2 is SYGVQD (reference sequence). The CDR3 protein is CASSEPGQPQHF. The DNA of the CDR3 is TGCGCCAGCAGTGAGCCGGGTCAGCCCCAGCATTTT.

The chain uses TRBV6-1 and TRBJ2-7, with 8 bases identical to TRBD1. Trimming at V came to 5 bases and at J to 5 bases, leaving 11 bases not matched to a gene. CDR3 length: 15 residues. Germline V gene data show CDR1 as MNHNS and CDR2 as SASEGT. The CDR3 DNA reads TGTGCCAGCAGTTTGGGCCCGGACAGGGTCCACGAGCAGTACTTC. Translation gives CASSLGPDRVHEQYF.